A selection of T cell receptor beta chains follows, all from one sample in a study of Ad26.COV2.S vaccination and SARS-CoV-2 variants. The table came from immunoSEQ multiplex PCR; TCRdb's copy has only in-frame clones and leaves some out. The sample includes approximately 340,000 clones, about 85% seen only once; the top ten take approximately 3.5%. The sequencing used peripheral blood, collected in a trial of Ad26.COV2.S vaccine versus placebo. The receptors were gathered from a person between 18 and 59 years old who received the Ad26.COV2.S COVID-19 vaccine or a placebo. CDR3s include the opening cysteine and the closing phenylalanine or tryptophan. Each record gives: D gene, V gene, clone size, J gene, CDR3 protein, CDR3 DNA. A D gene is named only where the DNA matches it firmly. Clone size appears in some rows only: once, few, many, or a class for an expanded clone.

>NA|TRBV6-5|NA|TRBJ2-1
CASLRGSEQFF
TGTGCCAGCCTCCGGGGGAGTGAGCAGTTCTTC
>TRBD2|TRBV5-1|NA|TRBJ2-2
CASSLTSGNTGELFF
TGCGCCAGCAGCCTGACTAGCGGGAACACCGGGGAGCTGTTTTTT
>TRBD1|TRBV5-6|NA|TRBJ1-2
CASRPTGGDYGYTF
TGTGCCAGCAGGCCTACAGGGGGGGACTATGGCTACACCTTC
>NA|TRBV29-1|once|TRBJ2-7
CSVYLPGSYEQYF
TGCAGCGTTTATTTACCGGGGTCCTACGAGCAGTACTTC
>TRBD1|TRBV30|NA|TRBJ1-2
CAWNTGGDHGYTF
TGTGCCTGGAACACAGGGGGCGACCATGGCTACACCTTC
>NA|TRBV7-8|NA|TRBJ2-7
CASSLRDSSSYEQYF
TGTGCCAGCAGCTTACGGGATTCGAGCTCCTACGAGCAGTACTTC
>NA|TRBV4-1|many|TRBJ1-4
CASSQDLGLGEKLFF
TGCGCCAGCAGCCAAGATCTAGGGTTGGGGGAAAAACTGTTTTTT
>NA|TRBV9|NA|TRBJ2-1
CASSVGRAEQFF
TGTGCCAGCAGCGTAGGGAGGGCCGAGCAGTTCTTC
>TRBD1|TRBV7-9|NA|TRBJ2-7
CASSRQGKIYEQYF
TGTGCCAGCAGCCGACAGGGGAAGATCTACGAGCAGTACTTC
>NA|TRBV1|NA|TRBJ2-1
CTSSPWQGLFHSPSDEQFF
TGCACCAGCAGCCCTTGGCAAGGGCTCTTCCACTCCCCCTCCGATGAGCAGTTCTTC
>NA|TRBV30|NA|TRBJ1-5
CAWSARAGQPQHF
TGTGCCTGGAGTGCCCGCGCGGGTCAGCCCCAGCATTTT
>NA|TRBV24-1|NA|TRBJ2-2
CATSYGNTGELFF
TGTGCCACCAGTTATGGCAACACCGGGGAGCTGTTTTTT
>TRBD2|TRBV5-1|NA|TRBJ2-5
CASSPPTGLAGGTQETQYF
TGCGCCAGCAGCCCACCTACAGGACTAGCGGGGGGTACCCAAGAGACCCAGTACTTC
>NA|TRBV15|NA|TRBJ1-1
CATSILNRVVGEAFF
TGTGCCACCAGCATACTGAACAGGGTGGTAGGTGAAGCTTTCTTT
>NA|TRBV18|NA|TRBJ2-5
CASSSTLQETQYF
TGTGCCAGCTCGTCCACCCTGCAAGAGACCCAGTACTTC
>NA|TRBV7-9|few|TRBJ1-6
CASKRQGAGINSPLHF
TGTGCCAGCAAAAGGCAGGGAGCGGGGATTAATTCACCCCTCCACTTT
>NA|TRBV7-2|NA|TRBJ2-7
CASSLDQAREGEQYF
TGTGCCAGCAGCTTAGACCAGGCGAGGGAAGGCGAGCAGTACTTC
>NA|TRBV6-5|NA|TRBJ1-2
CASSHSGQEGYGYTF
TGTGCCAGCAGCCACTCTGGGCAGGAGGGCTATGGCTACACCTTC
>NA|TRBV30|NA|TRBJ1-3
CAWSVHAGNTIYF
TGTGCCTGGAGTGTCCACGCTGGAAACACCATATATTTT
>NA|TRBV6-5|once|TRBJ2-3
CASSNTYTDTQYF
TGTGCCAGCAGTAACACATACACAGATACGCAGTATTTT
>TRBD2|TRBV7-6|few|TRBJ2-7
CASSLGATSGTYEQYF
TGTGCCAGCAGCTTGGGGGCGACTAGCGGGACCTACGAGCAGTACTTC
>TRBD1|TRBV11-2|NA|TRBJ1-6
CASSPQGGASYNSPLHF
TGTGCCAGCAGCCCCCAGGGGGGAGCGTCCTATAATTCACCCCTCCACTTT
>TRBD2|TRBV4-3|NA|TRBJ2-1
CASSQVASGSISYNEQFF
TGCGCCAGCAGCCAAGTAGCTAGCGGGAGCATCTCCTACAATGAGCAGTTCTTC
>NA|TRBV5-1|NA|TRBJ1-3
CASSSSSSGNTIYF
TGCGCCAGCAGCTCCTCCAGCTCTGGAAACACCATATATTTT
>TRBD1|TRBV7-2|NA|TRBJ2-3
CASSSWGQGADTQYF
TGTGCCAGCAGCTCATGGGGGCAGGGGGCAGATACGCAGTATTTT